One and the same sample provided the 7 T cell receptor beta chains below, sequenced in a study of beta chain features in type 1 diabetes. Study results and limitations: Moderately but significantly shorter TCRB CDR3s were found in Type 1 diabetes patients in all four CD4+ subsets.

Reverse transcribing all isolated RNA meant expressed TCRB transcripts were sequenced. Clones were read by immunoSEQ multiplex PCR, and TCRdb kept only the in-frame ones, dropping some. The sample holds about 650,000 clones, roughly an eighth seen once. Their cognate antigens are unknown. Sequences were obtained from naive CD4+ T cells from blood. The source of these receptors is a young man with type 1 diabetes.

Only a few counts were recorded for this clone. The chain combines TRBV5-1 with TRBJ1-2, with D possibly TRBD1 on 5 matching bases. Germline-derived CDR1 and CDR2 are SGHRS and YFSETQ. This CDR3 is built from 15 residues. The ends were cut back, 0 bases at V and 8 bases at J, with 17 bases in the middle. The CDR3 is CASSLGDSYGEGYTF. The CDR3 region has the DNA TGCGCCAGCAGCTTGGGGGACTCCTACGGCGAAGGCTACACCTTC.

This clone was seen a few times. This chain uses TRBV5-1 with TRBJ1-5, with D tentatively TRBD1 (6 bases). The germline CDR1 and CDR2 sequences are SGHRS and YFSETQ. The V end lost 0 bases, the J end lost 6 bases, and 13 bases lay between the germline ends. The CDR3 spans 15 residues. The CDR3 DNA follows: TGCGCCAGCAGCTTGGCCGGGGGGCAGGGTCAGCCCCAGCATTTT. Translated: CASSLAGGQGQPQHF.

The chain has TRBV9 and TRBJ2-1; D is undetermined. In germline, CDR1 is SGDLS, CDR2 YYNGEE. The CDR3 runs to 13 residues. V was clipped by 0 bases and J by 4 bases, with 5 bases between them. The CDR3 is CASSVDLYNEQFF. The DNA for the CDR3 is TGTGCCAGCAGCGTAGACCTTTACAATGAGCAGTTCTTC.

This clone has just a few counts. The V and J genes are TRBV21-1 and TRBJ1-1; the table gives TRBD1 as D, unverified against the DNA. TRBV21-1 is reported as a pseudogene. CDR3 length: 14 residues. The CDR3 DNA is TGTGCCAGCAGCAACCGGGACAGGGACACTGAAGCTTTCTTT. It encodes CASSNRDRDTEAFF.

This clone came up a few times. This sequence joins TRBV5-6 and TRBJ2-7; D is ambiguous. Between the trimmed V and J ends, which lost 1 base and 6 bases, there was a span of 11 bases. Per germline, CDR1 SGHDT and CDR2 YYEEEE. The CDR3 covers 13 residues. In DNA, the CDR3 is TGTGCCAGCAGCTTGAGGCAGAACATCGAGCAGTACTTC. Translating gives CASSLRQNIEQYF.

CDR3 in DNA: TGTGCCAGCAGCTTGGACAAGAACTATGGCTACACCTTC. Its translation is CASSLDKNYGYTF. The rearrangement joins TRBV5-4 to TRBJ1-2; D remains ambiguous. V was trimmed by 0 bases and J by 2 bases, leaving 5 bases between them. CDR3 length: 13 residues. Germline CDR1 is SGHNT and CDR2 is YYREEE (reference sequence). Looking up the rest from reference TRBV5-4 and TRBJ1-2 gives the full variable domain: ETGVTQSPTHLIKTRGQQVTLRCSSQSGHNTVSWYQQALGQGPQFIFQYYREEENGRGNFPPRFSGLQFPNYSSELNVNALELDDSALYLCASSLDKNYGYTFGSGTRLTVV.

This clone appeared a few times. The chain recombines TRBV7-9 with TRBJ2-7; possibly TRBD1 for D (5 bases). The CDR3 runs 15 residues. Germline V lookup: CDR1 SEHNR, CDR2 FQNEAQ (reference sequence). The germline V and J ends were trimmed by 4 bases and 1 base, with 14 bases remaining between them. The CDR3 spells CASSSVWGGSYEQYF. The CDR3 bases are TGTGCCAGCAGCTCGGTCTGGGGCGGATCCTACGAGCAGTACTTC.